A selection of T cell receptor beta chains follows, all from one sample in a study of CD8 T cells in ankylosing spondylitis. TCRdb redid the calling of the 5' RACE reads with MiXCR, one entry per CDR3 protein. This table holds more than 100,000 distinct CDR3 sequences, about a sixth found once. The sequenced sample consisted of blood, either unsorted or a sorted T cell fraction (not recorded which). The receptors were sampled from a male donor with ankylosing spondylitis. Both conserved end residues are part of each CDR3. A D gene is named only where the DNA matches it firmly. Size tells how often a clone was seen (once, few, many) or the class of an expanded clone, and some rows leave it out.

j_call | clone_size | d_call | v_call | cdr3_nt | cdr3_aa
TRBJ2-3 | NA | TRBD1 | TRBV27 | TGTGCCAGCAGAACGATGACAGGGTCCACAGATACGCAGTATTTT | CASRTMTGSTDTQYF
TRBJ2-3 | NA | TRBD1 | TRBV11-1 | TGTGCCAGCAGTACCCGGACAGGGTCAGATACGCAGTATTTT | CASSTRTGSDTQYF
TRBJ1-1 | few | NA | TRBV19 | TGTGCCAGTAGTTGGGTCGGCGAAGCTTTCTTT | CASSWVGEAFF
TRBJ2-7 | NA | NA | TRBV20-1 | TGCAGTGCTAGAGACCTGAGGGGTAACGAGCAGTACTTC | CSARDLRGNEQYF
TRBJ2-7 | many | NA | TRBV7-9 | TGTGCCAGCAGCTTAGGTTTAGAGCAGTACTTC | CASSLGLEQYF
TRBJ2-1 | few | TRBD2 | TRBV29-1 | TGCAGCGTGAACGGACTAGCAGCCTACAATGAGCAGTTCTTC | CSVNGLAAYNEQFF
TRBJ1-1 | NA | NA | TRBV2 | TGTGCCAGCGGGCTAAATGGGGGGAACACTGAAGCTTTCTTT | CASGLNGGNTEAFF
TRBJ2-7 | many | NA | TRBV7-8 | TGTGCCAGCAGCTTAGATACCACATACGAGCAGTACTTC | CASSLDTTYEQYF
TRBJ2-7 | few | TRBD2 | TRBV28 | TGTGCCAGCAGGAGCCTAGCGGGAGCGCCGCGGGAAAGCTCCTACGAGCAGTACTTC | CASRSLAGAPRESSYEQYF
TRBJ2-7 | few | NA | TRBV27 | TGTGCCAGCAGTTCAACCTCCGTCGAGCAGTACTTC | CASSSTSVEQYF
TRBJ2-2 | NA | NA | TRBV9 | TGTGCCAGCAGCGTAGACTTCAACACCGGGGAGCTGTTTTTT | CASSVDFNTGELFF
TRBJ2-7 | few | TRBD2 | TRBV20-1 | TGCAGTGCTAGGGGACTAGATAGCGAGCAGTACTTC | CSARGLDSEQYF
TRBJ2-7 | NA | NA | TRBV7-9 | TGTGCCAGCAGCTTAGGGGTCTCGGCGAGCTACGAGCAGTACTTC | CASSLGVSASYEQYF
TRBJ2-2 | few | NA | TRBV6-5 | TGTGCCAGCAGTTACGGGCTGTCCGGCGGGGAGCTGTTTTTT | CASSYGLSGGELFF
TRBJ2-7 | NA | NA | TRBV28 | TGTGCCAGCGGGGGGACCCGGGCCTACGAGCAGTACTTC | CASGGTRAYEQYF
TRBJ2-1 | NA | NA | TRBV28 | TGTGCCAGCAGTTCAGGCCGAAGCTCCTACAATGAGCAGTTCTTC | CASSSGRSSYNEQFF
TRBJ1-5 | NA | TRBD1 | TRBV27 | TGTGCCAGCAGTTTATATTACAGGGGAAGCAATCAGCCCCAGCATTTT | CASSLYYRGSNQPQHF
TRBJ2-3 | NA | NA | TRBV29-1 | TGCAGCGTTGAAGTGGCGGGGAGCGCAGATACGCAGTATTTT | CSVEVAGSADTQYF
TRBJ2-7 | NA | TRBD1 | TRBV2 | TGTGCCAGCAGTGAAGCGCAGACAGGGGCTTTCTACGAGCAGTACTTC | CASSEAQTGAFYEQYF
TRBJ2-7 | few | NA | TRBV27 | TGTGCCAGCAGTTTATTCGGTAGCGACTACGAGCAGTACTTC | CASSLFGSDYEQYF
TRBJ2-7 | few | TRBD1 | TRBV5-5 | TGTGCCAGCAGGGGACAGGACTCCTACGAGCAGTACTTC | CASRGQDSYEQYF
TRBJ2-1 | few | NA | TRBV27 | TGTGCCAGCAGTTCAGGACTAAACAATGAGCAGTTCTTC | CASSSGLNNEQFF
TRBJ2-7 | few | NA | TRBV6-5 | TGTGCCAGCAGTTACTCGATCTTCCAGGACCGACCCTACGAGCAGTACTTC | CASSYSIFQDRPYEQYF
TRBJ2-7 | NA | NA | TRBV10-3 | TGTGCCATCAGTGAGTCGCGGAGCTCCTACGAGCAGTACTTC | CAISESRSSYEQYF
TRBJ2-7 | NA | NA | TRBV12-3/TRBV12-4 | TGTGCCAGCAGTTTACCCGGGGGGCACGAGCAGTACTTC | CASSLPGGHEQYF
TRBJ2-4 | many | TRBD1 | TRBV4-3 | TGCGCCAGCAGCCATTTTCGACAGGGAGACATTCAGTACTTC | CASSHFRQGDIQYF
TRBJ2-7 | NA | NA | TRBV25-1 | TGTGCCAGCAGTGAAAGTGGAGGGGGGTCCTACGAGCAGTACTTC | CASSESGGGSYEQYF
TRBJ2-7 | NA | NA | TRBV27 | TGTGCCAGCAGTTTATCGACTAACTCCTACGAGCAGTACTTC | CASSLSTNSYEQYF
TRBJ2-7 | NA | TRBD2 | TRBV5-5 | TGTGCCAGCAGCTTGGGGGAGGGCCCCGGTGGCTCCTACGAGCAGTACTTC | CASSLGEGPGGSYEQYF
TRBJ2-1 | NA | NA | TRBV5-6 | TGTGCCAGCAGCTTGTACACCAGGACTTACAATGAGCAGTTCTTC | CASSLYTRTYNEQFF